This TCR beta chain was obtained from a study of blood T cell repertoires in COVID-19. Repertoires were generated with immunoSEQ multiplex PCR, while TCRdb's copy carries only in-frame clones and drops some. The table shows 60,000 or so clones, with roughly 79% occurring only once. Only one count was recorded for this clone. Germline lookup yields CDR1 LNHNV and CDR2 YYDKDF (reference sequence). V shed 1 base and J 3 bases; nucleotides not matched to a gene: 3. CDR3 length: 16 residues. The source material was peripheral blood. The receptor comes from a man in his 60s with acute or convalescent COVID-19. This rearrangement joins TRBV15 to TRBJ2-3; 11 bases agree with TRBD2. CDR3 sequence (DNA): TGTGCCACCAGCAGAGTTCTAGCGGGGGGAACAGATACGCAGTATTTT. It codes for CATSRVLAGGTDTQYF.